This TCR beta chain is from a study of T cell repertoires in cytomegalovirus infection. In this sample, this clonotype turned up a few times. The V gene end was trimmed by 7 bases and the J gene end by 5 bases; junction bases not matched to a gene: 7. The CDR3 contains 13 residues. Germline V gives CDR1 LNHDA, CDR2 SQIVND (reference sequence). TCRdb passed the reads through MiXCR, listing each CDR3 protein once. The sample carries 200,000 or so distinct CDR3 sequences, under 30% recorded once. This chain uses TRBV19 with TRBJ1-1, with 7 bases fitting TRBD1. This clonotype was sampled from a human donor in good health (CMV status not recorded). Some clones in this sample may be carry-over from other donors' samples. Sequenced input: PBMCs. The CDR3 region is CASTRTGQTEAFF. The CDR3 nucleotides are TGTGCCAGTACTCGGACAGGTCAGACTGAAGCTTTCTTT.